This TCR beta chain was found in a study of blood T cell repertoires in COVID-19. Study-level background: The origin of the acute and convalescent COVID-19 samples was the United States, Italy and Spain.

Measured with immunoSEQ multiplex PCR; TCRdb has only the in-frame clones, and not every one. The sample shows approximately 230,000 clones, roughly 90% of them seen only once. Germline CDR1 and CDR2: LGHNA and YNFKEQ. The CDR3 is 17 residues long. V was shortened by 0 bases and J by 6 bases, with 21 bases between the two germline ends. Individuals aged about 18 to 90 years were recruited from fewer than 30 US areas. The receptor was derived from a woman aged 30 to 39 who had recovered from COVID-19. The sequenced sample consisted of PBMCs or T cells enriched from blood (not recorded which). This chain uses TRBV4-2 with TRBJ2-7; D ambiguous. The CDR3 is CASSQDVSSRHFVEQYF. CDR3 DNA sequence: TGTGCCAGCAGCCAAGATGTTTCGAGTCGACATTTTGTCGAGCAGTACTTC.